This passage covers 5 T cell receptor beta chains from one sample sequenced in a study of graft-versus-host responses after intestinal transplantation. The data were produced by immunoSEQ multiplex PCR, yet TCRdb's version contains in-frame clones alone and is incomplete. The data show approximately 89,000 clones, around 90% seen once. This sample comprised PBMCs, obtained 450 to 460 days after intestinal transplant. The receptors stem from a human patient who received an intestinal transplant, so some T cells may come from the graft donor.

The V gene is TRBV10-3, the J gene TRBJ1-5; D ambiguous. The germline CDR1 and CDR2 sequences are ENHRY and SYGVKD. V was cut by 0 bases and J by 1 base, with 10 bases left in between. The CDR3 covers 16 residues. The CDR3 sequence is CAISESGPGSNQPQHF. CDR3 in DNA: TGTGCCATCAGTGAGTCGGGCCCCGGGAGCAATCAGCCCCAGCATTTT.

The rearrangement links TRBV27 to TRBJ2-7; D assignment may be TRBD1 or TRBD2 (7 bases each). V gave up 1 base and J gave up 6 bases, with 13 bases separating them. CDR1 is MNHEY and CDR2 is SMNVEV in the germline V gene (reference sequence). This CDR3 region has 14 residues. The CDR3 DNA follows: TGTGCCAGCAGTTTATTTTCAGGGGGGGTCGAGCAGTACTTC. As protein: CASSLFSGGVEQYF.

The genes are TRBV11-2 and TRBJ2-7; D may match TRBD1 or TRBD2 (6 bases each). V shed 1 base and J shed 3 bases, with 10 bases lying between them. Germline CDR1 and CDR2: SGHAT and FQNNGV. The CDR3 totals 14 residues. The CDR3 bases are TGTGCCAGCAGCTTAGGGGGGGCAGGCTACGAGCAGTACTTC. Residues: CASSLGGAGYEQYF.

The CDR3 here is CASNDRGRVGELFF. CDR3 nucleotides: TGTGCCAGCAACGACAGGGGGCGGGTCGGGGAGCTGTTTTTT. The chain joins TRBV6-1 to TRBJ2-2; 10 positions match TRBD1. Germline values: CDR1 MNHNS, CDR2 SASEGT. The trim removed 7 bases at V and 7 bases at J, leaving 6 bases unmatched. There are 14 residues in the CDR3.

The chain links TRBV21-1 to TRBJ1-5; the DNA was not used to check the table's D call, TRBD1. TRBV21-1 is recorded as a pseudogene. The CDR3 length is 15 residues. The CDR3 here is CASSKGDRVDQPQHF. DNA of the CDR3: TGTGCCAGCAGCAAAGGGGACAGGGTTGATCAGCCCCAGCATTTT.